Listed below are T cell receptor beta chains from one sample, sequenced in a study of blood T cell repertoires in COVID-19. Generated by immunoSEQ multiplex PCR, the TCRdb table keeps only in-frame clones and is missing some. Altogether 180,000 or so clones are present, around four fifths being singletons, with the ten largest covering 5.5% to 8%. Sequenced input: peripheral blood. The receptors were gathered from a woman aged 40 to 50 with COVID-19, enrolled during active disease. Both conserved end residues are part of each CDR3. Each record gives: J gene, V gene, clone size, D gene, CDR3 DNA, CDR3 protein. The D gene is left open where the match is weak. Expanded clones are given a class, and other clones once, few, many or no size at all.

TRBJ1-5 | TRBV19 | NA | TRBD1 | TGTGCCAGTAGCTGGCCGGGACAGGGGCATCAGCCCCAGCATTTT | CASSWPGQGHQPQHF
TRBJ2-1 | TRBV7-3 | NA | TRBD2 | TGTGCCAGCAGCCCTAGACTAGCGGGAGTAACTGAGCAGTTCTTC | CASSPRLAGVTEQFF
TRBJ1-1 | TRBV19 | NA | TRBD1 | TGTGCCAGTAGGACAGGGAATATGAACACTGAAGCTTTCTTT | CASRTGNMNTEAFF
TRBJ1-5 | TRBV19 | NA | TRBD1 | TGTGCCAGTAGTACGACAGGGAGCGCTTATCAGCCCCAGCATTTT | CASSTTGSAYQPQHF
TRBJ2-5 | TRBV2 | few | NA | TGTGCCAGCAAGAGGGAGACCCAGTACTTC | CASKRETQYF
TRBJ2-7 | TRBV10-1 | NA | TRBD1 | TGCGCCAGCAGTGAGATTAGGCAGGGGGCGGACGAGCAGTACTTC | CASSEIRQGADEQYF
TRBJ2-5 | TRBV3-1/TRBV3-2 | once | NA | TGTGCCAGCAGCCGGGCGGGAGAGACCCAGTACTTC | CASSRAGETQYF
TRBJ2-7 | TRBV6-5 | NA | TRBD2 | TGTGCCAGCCGAAAGAGCGGGAGCGCAGCCTACGAGCAGTACTTC | CASRKSGSAAYEQYF
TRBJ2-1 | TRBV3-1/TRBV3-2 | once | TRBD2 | TGTGCCAGCAGCACGATTGAAAGCGGGAGGGTATACAATGAGCAGTTCTTC | CASSTIESGRVYNEQFF
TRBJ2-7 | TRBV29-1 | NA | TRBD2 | TGCAGCGTTGTGATAGCGGGGGGGCCCGACGAGCAGTACTTC | CSVVIAGGPDEQYF
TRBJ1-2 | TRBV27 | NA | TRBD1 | TGTGCCAGCAGTCCCGGGGACAGGTTTTGGATGGGCTACACCTTC | CASSPGDRFWMGYTF
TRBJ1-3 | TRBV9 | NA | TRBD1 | TGTGCCAGCAGACGAGGACAGGCTGGAAACACCATATATTTT | CASRRGQAGNTIYF
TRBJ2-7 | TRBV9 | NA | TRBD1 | TGTGCCAGCGCGACAGGGACCTCCTACGAGCAGTACTTC | CASATGTSYEQYF
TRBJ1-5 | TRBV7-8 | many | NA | TGTGCCAGCAGCGCGTTGACAGGCGAGGAGGAGCCCCAGCATTTT | CASSALTGEEEPQHF
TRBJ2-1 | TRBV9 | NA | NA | TGTGCCAGCACTTCTCCCGGGGACAATGAGCAGTTCTTC | CASTSPGDNEQFF
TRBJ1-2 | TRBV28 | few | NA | TGTGCCAGCAGTTGGGGGGGGCTCCGAGGGACCTTC | CASSWGGLRGTF
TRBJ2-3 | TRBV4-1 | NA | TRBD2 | TGCGCCAGCAGCCACGGGACTAGCGATGTCACAGATACGCAGTATTTT | CASSHGTSDVTDTQYF
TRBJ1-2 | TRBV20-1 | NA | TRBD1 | TGCAGTGCACAGGGGGCGCACGGCTACACCTTC | CSAQGAHGYTF
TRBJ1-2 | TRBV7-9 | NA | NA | TGTGCCAGCAGCCCCTCCCAGGCAGGGAAGAACTATGGCTACACCTTC | CASSPSQAGKNYGYTF
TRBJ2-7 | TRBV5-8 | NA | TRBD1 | TGTGCCAGCAGCCCGAAAGTCGGGACAGCTACCTACGAGCAGTACTTC | CASSPKVGTATYEQYF
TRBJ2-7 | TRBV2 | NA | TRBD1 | TGTGCCAGTCGAAGGGACAGGGACTCCTACGAGCAGTACTTC | CASRRDRDSYEQYF
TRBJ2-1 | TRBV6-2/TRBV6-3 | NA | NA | TGTGCCAGCAGTTACTTGCGACTAGGGGTTGGCAATGAGCAGTTCTTC | CASSYLRLGVGNEQFF
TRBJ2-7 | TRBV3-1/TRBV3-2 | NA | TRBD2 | TGTGCCAGCAGCCATACTAGCGGGTCCTACGAGCAGTACTTC | CASSHTSGSYEQYF
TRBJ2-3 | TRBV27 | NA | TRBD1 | TGTGCCAGCAGAATGGACAGGGCAAGGACAGATACGCAGTATTTT | CASRMDRARTDTQYF
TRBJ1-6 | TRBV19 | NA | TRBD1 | TGTGCCAGTAGTGTGGTAGGGGGCGGAGATTCACCCCTCCACTTT | CASSVVGGGDSPLHF
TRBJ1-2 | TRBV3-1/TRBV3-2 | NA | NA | TGTGCCAGCTCTTTGACAACCTATGGCTACACCTTC | CASSLTTYGYTF
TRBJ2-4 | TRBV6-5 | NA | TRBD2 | TGTGCCAGCGTGTTCGGGGGGATAGCCAAAAACATTCAGTACTTC | CASVFGGIAKNIQYF
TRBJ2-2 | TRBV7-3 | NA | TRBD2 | TGTGCCAGCAGCCTAGGACTAGCGGGAGTTAAAGGCGGGGAGCTGTTTTTT | CASSLGLAGVKGGELFF
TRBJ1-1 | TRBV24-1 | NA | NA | TGTGCCACCAGTGATTTGCAGGGGCAGAACACTGAAGCTTTCTTT | CATSDLQGQNTEAFF
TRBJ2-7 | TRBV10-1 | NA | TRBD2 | TGCGCCAGCAGTAAACTAGCGGGGGGTCGGGACGAGCAGTACTTC | CASSKLAGGRDEQYF
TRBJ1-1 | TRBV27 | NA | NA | TGTGCCAGCAGTTTGCGGGCAGCCCTTCACATGAACACTGAAGCTTTCTTT | CASSLRAALHMNTEAFF
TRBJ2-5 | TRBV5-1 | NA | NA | TGCGCCAGCAGCTTCCAGGGCATCCAAGAGACCCAGTACTTC | CASSFQGIQETQYF
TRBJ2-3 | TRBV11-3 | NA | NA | TGTGCCAGCAGCCTAGGGCCCACAGAACATACGCAGTATTTT | CASSLGPTEHTQYF
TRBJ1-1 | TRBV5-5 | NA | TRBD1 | TGTGCCAGCAGCTCAGGGCAGGGGGCAATCGTTGGGGCTGAAGCTTTCTTT | CASSSGQGAIVGAEAFF
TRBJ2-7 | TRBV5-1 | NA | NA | TGCGCCAGCAGCTTGGAATCGGCGGGCTACGAGCAGTACTTC | CASSLESAGYEQYF
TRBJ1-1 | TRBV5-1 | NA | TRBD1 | TGCGCCAGCAGCTTGTGGCAGGGGGCCCCGAACACTGAAGCTTTCTTT | CASSLWQGAPNTEAFF
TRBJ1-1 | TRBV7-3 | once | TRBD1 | TGTGCCAGCAGCTTATCCCCCGGGACAGCGGGCACTGAAGCTTTCTTT | CASSLSPGTAGTEAFF
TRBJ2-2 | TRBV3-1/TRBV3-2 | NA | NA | TGTGCCAGCAGCCGCCGATCCAAGGGGCCGACCGGGGAGCTGTTTTTT | CASSRRSKGPTGELFF
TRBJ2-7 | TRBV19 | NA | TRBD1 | TGTGCCACTGGGGACAGGGGCAACGAGCAGTACTTC | CATGDRGNEQYF
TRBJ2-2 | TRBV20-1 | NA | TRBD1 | TGCAGTGCTAGTAAACAGGGGGCAAACACCGGGGAGCTGTTTTTT | CSASKQGANTGELFF
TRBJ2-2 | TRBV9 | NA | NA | TGTGCCAGCACCTCCTCGTTGTTTATCCAGGGGACCGGGGAGCTGTTTTTT | CASTSSLFIQGTGELFF
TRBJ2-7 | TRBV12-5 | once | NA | TGTGCTAGTGGTCCCGGCACAGGGCAAAACGGGATCTACGAGCAGTACTTC | CASGPGTGQNGIYEQYF
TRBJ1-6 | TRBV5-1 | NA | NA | TGCGCCAGCAGAGACCCCCGGGTCCGTTCACCCCTCCACTTT | CASRDPRVRSPLHF
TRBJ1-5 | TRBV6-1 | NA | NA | TGTGCCAGCAGTGAAGCGCTTAGGGGTAATCAGCCCCAGCATTTT | CASSEALRGNQPQHF
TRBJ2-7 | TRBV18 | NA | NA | TGTGCCAGCTCACCACTCGGGGGCACAGGGGTCTCCTACGAGCAGTACTTC | CASSPLGGTGVSYEQYF
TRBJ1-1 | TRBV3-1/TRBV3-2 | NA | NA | TGTGCCAGCAGCCAAGATAGCCTTAAGCCAACTGAAGCTTTCTTT | CASSQDSLKPTEAFF
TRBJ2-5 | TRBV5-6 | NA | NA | TGTGCCAGCAGCTTGTATTTACAAGAGACCCAGTACTTC | CASSLYLQETQYF
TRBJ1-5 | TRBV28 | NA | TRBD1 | TGTGCCAGCATAGGGGGCAGGCAGCCCCAGCATTTT | CASIGGRQPQHF
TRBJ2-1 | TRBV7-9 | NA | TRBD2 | TGTGCCAGCAGCTTGGGGAGACTAGCGCCTTACAATGAGCAGTTCTTC | CASSLGRLAPYNEQFF
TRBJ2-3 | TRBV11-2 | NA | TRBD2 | TGTGCCAGCAGCCTCCGACTAGCGGGGGGGCAAGATACGCAGTATTTT | CASSLRLAGGQDTQYF
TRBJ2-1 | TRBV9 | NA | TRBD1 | TGTGCCAGCAGCTCAGGACAGGGGGCGGGGTATGAGCAGTTCTTC | CASSSGQGAGYEQFF
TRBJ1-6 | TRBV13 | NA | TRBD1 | TGTGCCAGCAGCGAGTCCCTTCGTCAGGGGGACCTCACCCCCACATATTCACCCCTCCACTTT | CASSESLRQGDLTPTYSPLHF
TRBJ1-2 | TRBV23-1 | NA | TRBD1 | TGCGCCAGGGCAATGTTCCAGGGGGCGAAAGAGTATGGCTACACCTTC | CARAMFQGAKEYGYTF
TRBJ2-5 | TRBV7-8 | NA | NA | TGTGCCAGCAGTTCTGTTGACAGCCAAGAGACCCAGTACTTC | CASSSVDSQETQYF
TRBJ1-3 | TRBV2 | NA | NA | TGTGCCAGCGAGGGAGGGACATTATCCGGAAACACCATATATTTT | CASEGGTLSGNTIYF
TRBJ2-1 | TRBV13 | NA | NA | TGTGCCAGCAGCTTAGGCGGGGATGAGCAGTTCTTC | CASSLGGDEQFF
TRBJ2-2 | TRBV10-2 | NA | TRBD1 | TGCGCCAGCAGTGATAACAGGGGAGTGGGGACCGGGGAGCTGTTTTTT | CASSDNRGVGTGELFF
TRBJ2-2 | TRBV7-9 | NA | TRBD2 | TGTGCCAGCAGCTCCCCGGTTTTAGCGGGACCGAACACCGGGGAGCTGTTTTTT | CASSSPVLAGPNTGELFF
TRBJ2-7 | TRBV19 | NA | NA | TGTGCCAGTAGTATAGGTCGGGACACCTACGAGCAGTACTTC | CASSIGRDTYEQYF
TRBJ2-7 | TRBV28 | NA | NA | TGTGCCAGCAGGGGGAGACTCTACGAGCAGTACTTC | CASRGRLYEQYF